This T cell receptor beta chain was captured by sequencing in a study of blood T cell repertoires in COVID-19. Study background: Researchers got acute and convalescent COVID-19 samples from the United States, Italy and Spain.

TCRdb keeps only in-frame clones here, not all; method: immunoSEQ multiplex PCR. This sample has some 68,000 clones, with about 92% found just once. This clone was recorded once. One Seattle source followed patients from active infection through their disease course. This CDR3 region has 17 residues. Germline values: CDR1 MGHRA, CDR2 YSYEKL. V shed 4 bases, J shed 1 base, and the junction held 8 bases outside the gene matches. The V call is TRBV4-1, the J call TRBJ2-2; 8 bases align to TRBD2. What was sequenced was peripheral blood. This TCR was recovered from a man aged 50-59 years with COVID-19, enrolled during active disease. CDR3 sequence (DNA): TGCGCCAGCAGCCGCCAGACTAGCGTCAAGAACACCGGGGAGCTGTTTTTT. Translating it yields CASSRQTSVKNTGELFF.